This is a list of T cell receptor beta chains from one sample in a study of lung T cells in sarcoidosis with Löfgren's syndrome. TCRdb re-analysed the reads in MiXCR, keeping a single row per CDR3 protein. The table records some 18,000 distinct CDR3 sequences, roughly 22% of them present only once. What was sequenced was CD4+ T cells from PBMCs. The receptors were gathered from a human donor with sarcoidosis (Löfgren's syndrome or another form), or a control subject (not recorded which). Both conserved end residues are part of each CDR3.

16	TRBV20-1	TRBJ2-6	CSVPPRQVSGANVLTF
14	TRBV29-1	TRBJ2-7	CSVVVLAGVVEQYF
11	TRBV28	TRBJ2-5	CASRDLETQYF
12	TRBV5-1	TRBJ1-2	CASSLGTGGYTF
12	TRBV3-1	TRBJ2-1	CASSQDGTEQFF
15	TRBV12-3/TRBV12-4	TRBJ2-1	CASSLSFPPYNEQFF
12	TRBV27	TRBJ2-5	CASSGRKETQYF
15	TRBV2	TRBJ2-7	CAGKTDSGKPYEQYF
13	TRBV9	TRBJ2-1	CASSVVTSNEQFF
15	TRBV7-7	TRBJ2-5	CASSVTGTLQETQYF
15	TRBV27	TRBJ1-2	CASSPRDRVTYGYTF
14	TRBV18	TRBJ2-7	CASSPRTGVDEQYF
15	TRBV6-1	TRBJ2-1	CASSRLGLAGAGQFF
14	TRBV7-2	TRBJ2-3	CASSGQGASDTQYF
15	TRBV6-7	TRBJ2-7	CAAGRGEESPYEQYF
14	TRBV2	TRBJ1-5	CASSPQNSSQPLHF
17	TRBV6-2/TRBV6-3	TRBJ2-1	CASSYSLSRDSYNEQFF
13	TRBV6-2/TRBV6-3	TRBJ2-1	CASSSGPGLQQFF
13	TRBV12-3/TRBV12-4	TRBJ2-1	CASSLRSYNEQLF
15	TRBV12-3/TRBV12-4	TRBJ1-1	CASRNRGWVDTEAFF
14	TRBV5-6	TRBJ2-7	CASSLTGSSYEQYF
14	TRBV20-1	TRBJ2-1	CSAGRLVLHNEQFF
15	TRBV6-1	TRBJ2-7	CASSFPGTGSNEQYF
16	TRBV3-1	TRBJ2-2	CASSHLSGSGTGELFF
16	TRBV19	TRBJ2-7	CASSISASGLPYEQYF
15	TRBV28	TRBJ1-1	CASSLESNVNTEAFF
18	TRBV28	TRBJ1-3	CASSLGGTGVATGNTIYF
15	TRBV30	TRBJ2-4	CAWSSTGFAKNIQYF
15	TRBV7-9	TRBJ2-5	CASSLANRDEETQYF
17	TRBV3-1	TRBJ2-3	CASSLLIGDPSTDTQYF
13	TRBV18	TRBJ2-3	CASSSQETDTQYF
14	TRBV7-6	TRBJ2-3	CASSLAVNTDTQYF
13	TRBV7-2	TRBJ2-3	CASSLSSLNTQYF
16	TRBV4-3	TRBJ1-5	CASSQDLQVYYQPQHF
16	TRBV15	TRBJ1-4	CATSRDPSSRGEKLFF
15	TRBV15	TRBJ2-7	CATSGGRGSTYEQYF
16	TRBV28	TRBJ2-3	CASSLGTSGYTDTQYF
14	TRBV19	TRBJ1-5	CASSPTGGGGPQHF
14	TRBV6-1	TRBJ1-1	CASSSGAVNTEAFF
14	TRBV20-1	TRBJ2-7	CSARVWTGENEQYF
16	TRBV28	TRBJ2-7	CASSFAYSAGAYEQYF
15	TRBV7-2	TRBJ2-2	CASSSQGASTGELFF
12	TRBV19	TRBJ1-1	CASSFVGTEAFF